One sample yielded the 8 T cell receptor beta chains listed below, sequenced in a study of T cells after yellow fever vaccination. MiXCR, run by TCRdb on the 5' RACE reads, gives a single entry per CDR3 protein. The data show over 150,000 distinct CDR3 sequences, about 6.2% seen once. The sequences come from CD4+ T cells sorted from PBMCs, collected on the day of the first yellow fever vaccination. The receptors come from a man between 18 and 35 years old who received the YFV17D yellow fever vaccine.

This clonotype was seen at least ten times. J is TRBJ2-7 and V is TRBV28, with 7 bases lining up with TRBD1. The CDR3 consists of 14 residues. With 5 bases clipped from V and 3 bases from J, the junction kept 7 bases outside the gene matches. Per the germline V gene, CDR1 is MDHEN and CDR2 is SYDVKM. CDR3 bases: TGTGCCAGCAGTCTGGGGACAGCTCACTACGAGCAGTACGTC. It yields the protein CASSLGTAHYEQYV.

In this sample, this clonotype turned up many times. The CDR3 loop reads CASSVGTGYGQPQHF. CDR3 in DNA: TGCGCCAGCAGCGTCGGAACAGGGTATGGACAGCCCCAGCATTTT. V usage is TRBV5-1 and J usage is TRBJ1-5; D is possibly TRBD1 (6 bases). Germline V gene sequence: CDR1 SGHRS, CDR2 YFSETQ. Deletions cut 4 bases from V and 7 bases from J, with 18 bases between. The length of the CDR3 is 15 residues.

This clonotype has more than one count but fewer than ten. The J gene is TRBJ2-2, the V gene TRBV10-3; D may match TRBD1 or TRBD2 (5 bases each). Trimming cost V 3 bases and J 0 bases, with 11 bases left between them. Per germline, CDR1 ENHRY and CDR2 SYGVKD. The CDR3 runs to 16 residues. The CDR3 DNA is TGTGCCATCAGTGACCGGGACGTAACGAACACCGGGGAGCTGTTTTTT. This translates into CAISDRDVTNTGELFF.

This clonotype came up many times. CDR3 sequence reads: CASALSPGTGNTIYF. The CDR3, as DNA: TGTGCCAGCGCCTTGTCTCCGGGAACTGGAAACACCATATATTTT. J is TRBJ1-3 and V is TRBV12-3 or TRBV12-4; D uncertain. The V end was cut by 8 bases, the J end by 2 bases, with 16 bases between. CDR3 size: 15 residues.

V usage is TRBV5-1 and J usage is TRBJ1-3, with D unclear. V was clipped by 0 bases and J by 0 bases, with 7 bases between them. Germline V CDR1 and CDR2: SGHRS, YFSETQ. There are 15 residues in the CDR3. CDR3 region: CASSLDPVSGNTIYF. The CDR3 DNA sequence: TGCGCCAGCAGCTTGGACCCGGTCTCTGGAAACACCATATATTTT.

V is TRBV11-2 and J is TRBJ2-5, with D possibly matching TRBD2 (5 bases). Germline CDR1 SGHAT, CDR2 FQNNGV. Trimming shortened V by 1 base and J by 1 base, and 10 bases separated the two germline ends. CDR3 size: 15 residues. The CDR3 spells CASSLGRLGQETQYF. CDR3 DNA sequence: TGTGCCAGCAGCTTAGGGAGGCTAGGCCAAGAGACCCAGTACTTC.

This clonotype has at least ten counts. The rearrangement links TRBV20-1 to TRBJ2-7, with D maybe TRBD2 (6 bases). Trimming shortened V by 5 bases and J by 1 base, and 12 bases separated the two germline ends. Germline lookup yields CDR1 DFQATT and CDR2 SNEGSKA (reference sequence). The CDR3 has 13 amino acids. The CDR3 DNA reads TGCAGTGCTTTTGATGGGAGGTCCTACGAGCAGTACGTC. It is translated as CSAFDGRSYEQYV.

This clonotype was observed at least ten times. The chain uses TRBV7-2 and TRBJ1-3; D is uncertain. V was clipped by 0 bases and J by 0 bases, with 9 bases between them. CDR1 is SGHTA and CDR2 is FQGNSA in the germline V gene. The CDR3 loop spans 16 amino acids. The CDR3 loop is CASSLAPGPSGNTIYF. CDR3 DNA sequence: TGTGCCAGCAGCTTAGCCCCGGGTCCCTCTGGAAACACCATATATTTT.